This T cell receptor (beta chain) was found in a study of OX40 agonist ivuxolimab in advanced cancers. Overall study: As their treatment, patients were administered ivuxolimab, an agonistic anti-OX40 (CD134) antibody. Study-wide findings and caveats: Low levels of normalized T-cell clonal expansion also appeared in some nonresponders. Expanded clones were, on average, more numerous among CD8+ T cells than CD4+.

Clones were sequenced by immunoSEQ multiplex PCR, and TCRdb holds only the in-frame ones, with some missing. The table shows roughly 100,000 clones, with 95% to 97% occurring only once. Note on this clone: Its antigen is unidentified.

The source was CD4+ or CD8+ T cells sorted from blood, collected in a trial of the OX40 agonist ivuxolimab. The origin of this receptor is an adult with an advanced solid tumor such as melanoma, head and neck, liver or kidney cancer.

CDR3 nucleotides: TGTGCCAGCAGTTCCCAACAGGACTACGAGCAGTACTTC. It codes for CASSSQQDYEQYF. The chain joins TRBV6-5 to TRBJ2-7, with a weak D call TRBD1 (5 bases). Germline V gene data show CDR1 as MNHEY and CDR2 as SVGAGI. The ends were cut back, 4 bases at V and 3 bases at J, with 10 bases in the middle. This CDR3 spans 13 amino acids.